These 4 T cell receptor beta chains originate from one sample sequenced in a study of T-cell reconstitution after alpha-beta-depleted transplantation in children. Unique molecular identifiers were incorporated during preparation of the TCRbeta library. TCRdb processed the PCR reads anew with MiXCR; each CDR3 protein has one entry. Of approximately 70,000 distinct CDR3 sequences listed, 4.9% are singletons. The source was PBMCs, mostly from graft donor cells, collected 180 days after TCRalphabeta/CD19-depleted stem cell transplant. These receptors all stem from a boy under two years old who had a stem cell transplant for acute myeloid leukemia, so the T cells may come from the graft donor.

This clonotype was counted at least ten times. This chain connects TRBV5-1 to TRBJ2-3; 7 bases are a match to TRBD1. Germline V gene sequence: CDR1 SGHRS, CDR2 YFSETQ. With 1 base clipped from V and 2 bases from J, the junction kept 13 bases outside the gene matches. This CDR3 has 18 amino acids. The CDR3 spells CASSLPTGAHAPTDTQYF. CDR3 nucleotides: TGCGCCAGCAGCTTGCCTACAGGGGCCCACGCCCCCACAGATACGCAGTATTTT.

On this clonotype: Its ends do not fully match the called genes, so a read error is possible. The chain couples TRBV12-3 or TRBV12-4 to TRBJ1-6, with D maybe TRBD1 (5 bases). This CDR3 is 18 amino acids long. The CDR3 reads CAISLGEVRVRDNSPLHF. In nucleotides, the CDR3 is TGTGCCATCAGTTTAGGGGAGGTCAGGGTTAGGGATAATTCACCCCTCCACTTT.

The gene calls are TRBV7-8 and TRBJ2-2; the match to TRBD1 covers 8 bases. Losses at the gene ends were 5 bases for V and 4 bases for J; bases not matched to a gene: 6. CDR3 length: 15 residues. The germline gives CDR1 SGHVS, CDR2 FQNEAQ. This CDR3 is CASSPLTGATGELFF. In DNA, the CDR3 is TGTGCCAGCAGCCCCTTGACAGGGGCCACCGGGGAGCTGTTTTTT.

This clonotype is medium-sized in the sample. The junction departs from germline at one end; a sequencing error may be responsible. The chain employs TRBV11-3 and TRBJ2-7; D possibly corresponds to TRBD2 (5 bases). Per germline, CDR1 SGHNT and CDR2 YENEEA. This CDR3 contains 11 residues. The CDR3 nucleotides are TGTGCCAGCAGCTTAGATGGGAGAGCGGCCTTC. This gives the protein CASSLDGRAAF.